What follows are 10 T cell receptor beta chains derived from one specimen sequenced in a study of T cell repertoires in cytomegalovirus infection. The antigens of these receptors remain unknown. TCRdb analysed the reads with MiXCR anew, one entry per CDR3 protein. The sample records roughly 990,000 distinct CDR3 sequences, roughly 30% being singletons. The sample consisted of cultured CD8+ T cells from PBMCs, taken from culture after CMV antigen stimulation. Receptors originate from a human donor in good health (CMV status not recorded). Some clones in this sample may be carry-over from other donors' samples.

This clonotype was detected only a few times. The chain employs TRBV28 and TRBJ2-3; TRBD2 matches at 8 bases. CDR3 size: 16 residues. V gave up 1 base and J gave up 2 bases; unmatched junction bases: 5. Germline V CDR1 and CDR2: MDHEN, SYDVKM. In DNA form, the CDR3 reads TGTGCCAGCAGTTTATTTGCGGGGGGATCCACAGATACGCAGTATTTT. It is translated as CASSLFAGGSTDTQYF. Looking up the rest from reference TRBV28 and TRBJ2-3 gives the full variable domain: DVKVTQSSRYLVKRTGEKVFLECVQDMDHENMFWYRQDPGLGLRLIYFSYDVKMKEKGDIPEGYSVSREKKERFSLILESASTNQTSMYLCASSLFAGGSTDTQYFGPGTRLTVL.

The rearrangement links TRBV12-3 or TRBV12-4 to TRBJ2-3, with TRBD1 as a possible D gene (6 bases). The length of the CDR3 is 14 residues. V shed 5 bases and J shed 2 bases, with 11 bases lying between them. The CDR3 coding sequence is TGTGCCAGCAGTCCGGACAGACACACAGATACGCAGTATTTT. Protein: CASSPDRHTDTQYF.

V gene TRBV19 combines with J gene TRBJ2-7, with D possibly called TRBD1 or TRBD2 (5 bases each). The V end lost 6 bases, the J end lost 5 bases, and 11 bases lay between the germline ends. The germline CDR1 and CDR2 sequences are LNHDA and SQIVND (reference sequence). This CDR3 contains 12 residues. The CDR3, as DNA: TGTGCCAGTAGCGACGGGACCCACGAGCAGTACGTC. This sequence encodes CASSDGTHEQYV.

The genes are TRBV11-2 and TRBJ2-7, with 7 bases fitting TRBD2. This CDR3 has 12 residues. Per germline, CDR1 SGHAT and CDR2 FQNNGV. With V trimmed by 8 bases and J by 6 bases, 7 bases remained unmatched. CDR3 DNA sequence: TGTGCCAGCCTGGGGAGGGTTCCCGAGCAGTACGTC. It codes for CASLGRVPEQYV.

V gene TRBV7-3 combines with J gene TRBJ2-1; no definite D call. Trimming left V 1 base short and J 0 bases short, with 7 bases between. The CDR3 is made up of 15 amino acids. Looked up from germline, CDR1 is SGHTA and CDR2 is FQGTGA. Here the CDR3 DNA reads TGTGCCAGCAGCTTAATCAGATCCTCCTACAATGAGCAGTTCTTC. It is translated as CASSLIRSSYNEQFF.

This clonotype was picked up a small number of times. This rearrangement joins TRBV5-4 to TRBJ1-2; 7 bases fit TRBD1. Trimming took 6 bases from V and 7 from J; bases not matched to a gene: 9. The CDR3 is made up of 13 amino acids. Germline V gene data show CDR1 as SGHNT and CDR2 as YYREEE (reference sequence). The CDR3 DNA is TGTGCCAGCACCCAGGGGGGGTCTGGTGGCTACACCTTC. Translation: CASTQGGSGGYTF.

This clonotype was found many times. The rearrangement links TRBV7-2 to TRBJ2-2, with 7 bases aligning to TRBD2. The germline gives CDR1 SGHTA, CDR2 FQGNSA. The CDR3 loop spans 16 amino acids. The junction had 6 bases not matched to a gene; V was cut back by 2 bases and J by 3 bases. Here the CDR3 DNA reads TGTGCCAGCAGCTTAATTTCCGGGGGGTACACCGGGGAGCTGTTTTTT. The encoded protein is CASSLISGGYTGELFF.

This chain links TRBV10-3 with TRBJ2-7; D may be TRBD2 (5 bases). Trimming stripped 4 bases from V and 2 bases from J, with 12 bases between. Germline V CDR1 and CDR2: ENHRY, SYGVKD. The CDR3 consists of 14 residues. The CDR3 bases are TGTGCCATCAGTGTTCCGGGAACGGCCTACGAGCAGTACTTC. Its protein is CAISVPGTAYEQYF.

This clonotype was detected a few times. This chain joins TRBV12-3 or TRBV12-4 and TRBJ1-4; the D gene is possibly TRBD1 (5 bases). Between the trimmed V and J ends, which lost 4 bases and 7 bases, there was a span of 19 bases. The CDR3 totals 16 residues. The CDR3, as DNA: TGTGCCAGCAGTTCCCCCGGCGAGGGGCTGGGTGAAAAACTGTTTTTT. It specifies CASSSPGEGLGEKLFF.

This chain connects TRBV7-6 to TRBJ2-3; D could derive from TRBD1 or TRBD2 (5 bases each). V was pared by 4 bases and J by 5 bases, with 13 bases between. Germline CDR1 reads SGHVS; CDR2 reads FNYEAQ. The CDR3 spans 14 residues. In DNA form, the CDR3 reads TGTGCCAGCAGCTCCGGGGTGGGGCAAGATACGCAGTATTTT. Translation gives CASSSGVGQDTQYF.